This TCR beta chain was captured in a study of graft-versus-host responses after intestinal transplantation. Looking at the study overall: Transplants given to recipients were multivisceral, liver-intestinal, or isolated intestinal.

Profiled with immunoSEQ multiplex PCR; TCRdb holds only in-frame clones, not every one. Among tens of thousands of clones listed, 85% to 95% were seen once. The CDR3 sequence is 15 residues long. Unmatched junction bases numbered 5, after V lost 5 bases and J lost 2 bases. Germline loops: CDR1 SEHNR, CDR2 FQNEAQ (reference sequence). The study's findings and limits: The presence of high graft-versus-host to host-versus-graft clonal ratios in allografts characterized patients with graft-donor T cell macrochimerism.

Notes on this clone: Its matching antigen is unknown.

The clonotype originates from a human donor who received an intestinal transplant. This sequence joins TRBV7-9 and TRBJ2-1; 8 bases are a match to TRBD2. Specimen: unstimulated CD8+ T cells sorted from spleen or lymph node cells, collected before intestinal transplant. CDR3 residues: CASSPSGSPYNEQFF. In DNA, the CDR3 is TGTGCCAGCAGCCCCAGCGGGAGTCCCTACAATGAGCAGTTCTTC.